The 19 T cell receptor beta chains below all came from one sample that was sequenced in a study of T cell responses to AZD1222 COVID-19 vaccine. Sequenced by immunoSEQ multiplex PCR; TCRdb stores in-frame clones only, minus some. The data show 150,000 to 200,000 clones, less than 95% seen once. The input for sequencing was peripheral blood, taken on day 0 of AZD1222 vaccination. The source of these receptors is an adult in good health.

In this sample, this clone turned up once. This sequence joins TRBV5-1 and TRBJ1-2, with TRBD1 as a possible D gene (6 bases). Germline V CDR1 and CDR2: SGHRS, YFSETQ. V was pared by 4 bases and J by 5 bases, with 15 bases between. The CDR3 has 14 residues. As DNA, the CDR3 is TGCGCCAGCAGCGCCCAACAGGGTGCATATGGCTACACCTTC. Translation gives CASSAQQGAYGYTF. Using reference TRBV5-1 and TRBJ1-2 for the parts outside the CDR3, the full variable domain is KAGVTQTPRYLIKTRGQQVTLSCSPISGHRSVSWYQQTPGQGLQFLFEYFSETQRNKGNFPGRFSGRQFSNSRSEMNVSTLELGDSALYLCASSAQQGAYGYTFGSGTRLTVV.

The V and J genes are TRBV5-1 and TRBJ1-1; weak D call: TRBD1 (5 bases). V lost 3 bases and J 0 bases, leaving 9 bases between the germline ends. The CDR3 has 14 residues. Germline lookup yields CDR1 SGHRS and CDR2 YFSETQ. CDR3 DNA sequence: TGCGCCAGCAGCTCGACAGTCATGAACACTGAAGCTTTCTTT. Protein sequence: CASSSTVMNTEAFF.

The genes are TRBV30 and TRBJ1-2; unclear D gene. CDR3 length equals 12 residues. Germline CDR1 reads GTSNPN; CDR2 reads SVGIG (reference sequence). The V end lost 5 bases, the J end lost 1 base, and 8 bases lay between the germline ends. CDR3 amino acids: CAWGFSNYGYTF. The CDR3 nucleotides are TGTGCCTGGGGCTTCAGTAACTATGGCTACACCTTC.

The chain carries TRBV11-2 and TRBJ2-1; D unresolved. Germline CDR1 and CDR2: SGHAT and FQNNGV. This CDR3 is built from 16 residues. Trimming took 3 bases from V and 0 from J, leaving 12 bases between them. In nucleotides, the CDR3 is TGTGCCAGCAGCTTTAGGTACTCCAGCTCCTACAATGAGCAGTTCTTC. Encoded protein: CASSFRYSSSYNEQFF. The full variable domain, its missing parts supplied by reference TRBV11-2 and TRBJ2-1, is EAGVAQSPRYKIIEKRQSVAFWCNPISGHATLYWYQQILGQGPKLLIQFQNNGVVDDSQLPKDRFSAERLKGVDSTLKIQPAKLEDSAVYLCASSFRYSSSYNEQFFGPGTRLTVL.

The chain employs TRBV19 and TRBJ1-4; D might be TRBD1 (5 bases). Germline CDR1 reads LNHDA; CDR2 reads SQIVND (reference sequence). V was pared by 5 bases and J by 0 bases, with 10 bases between. The CDR3 consists of 15 residues. CDR3 DNA sequence: TGTGCCAGTAGTTCCCAACAGGCAACTAATGAAAAACTGTTTTTT. This gives the protein CASSSQQATNEKLFF.

The rearrangement joins TRBV3-1 (or the pseudogene TRBV3-2) to TRBJ2-1; D assignment may be TRBD1 or TRBD2 (5 bases each). This CDR3 contains 14 residues. Trimming took 3 bases from V and 4 from J, leaving 10 bases between them. Germline values: CDR1 LGHDT, CDR2 YNNKEL (reference sequence). CDR3 coding DNA: TGTGCCAGCAGCCAGGGACCATCTTACAATGAGCAGTTCTTC. It yields the protein CASSQGPSYNEQFF.

This chain uses TRBV4-1 with TRBJ2-7; D is tentatively TRBD1 or TRBD2 (5 bases each). The CDR3 runs to 17 residues. From germline, CDR1 is MGHRA and CDR2 YSYEKL. Trimming stripped 2 bases from V and 5 bases from J, with 22 bases between. The CDR3 is CASSQTGAGWYIDEQYF. The CDR3, as DNA: TGCGCCAGCAGCCAAACCGGGGCAGGGTGGTATATCGACGAGCAGTACTTC.

This chain connects TRBV2 to TRBJ2-3; D call uncertain. The ends were cut back, 6 bases at V and 0 bases at J, with 16 bases in the middle. The CDR3 is made up of 16 amino acids. Germline lookup yields CDR1 SNHLY and CDR2 FYNNEI. CDR3 in DNA: TGTGCCAGCAGACAGAGCTCGGGTAGTAGCACAGATACGCAGTATTTT. Translating it yields CASRQSSGSSTDTQYF.

The rearrangement uses TRBV19 and TRBJ1-5; D may be TRBD1 (5 bases). This CDR3 is built from 15 residues. Germline CDR1 LNHDA, CDR2 SQIVND (reference sequence). Trimming cost V 3 bases and J 4 bases, with 13 bases left between them. The CDR3 DNA reads as TGTGCCAGTAGTATCCTGGGGGGGGGAAATCAGCCCCAGCATTTT. Protein product: CASSILGGGNQPQHF.

V and J are TRBV6-1 and TRBJ1-5; no firm D call. V was pared by 1 base and J by 5 bases, with 6 bases between. The CDR3 totals 13 residues. Germline V gene sequence: CDR1 MNHNS, CDR2 SASEGT. This chain's CDR3 is CASSEVRDQPQHF. The CDR3 DNA sequence: TGTGCCAGCAGTGAAGTACGGGATCAGCCCCAGCATTTT.

For the CDR3, the DNA is TGTGCCAGCACATCAGGTTGGAATGAGCAGTTCTTC. Its translation is CASTSGWNEQFF. The V call is TRBV9, the J call TRBJ2-1; D gene ambiguous. The germline gives CDR1 SGDLS, CDR2 YYNGEE. The CDR3 contains 12 residues. V lost 6 bases and J lost 7, with 11 bases in between.

The V gene is TRBV18, the J gene TRBJ2-1, with TRBD1 as a possible D gene (5 bases). The germline V gene encodes CDR1 KGHSH and CDR2 LQKENI. Deletions cut 6 bases from V and 8 bases from J, with 20 bases between. This CDR3 spans 15 amino acids. In DNA, the CDR3 is TGTGCCAGCTCGGTCCGGGTCAGGGATCGGGATGAGCAGTTCTTC. Protein product: CASSVRVRDRDEQFF. Based on the CDR3 plus reference TRBV18 and TRBJ2-1, the full variable domain is NAGVMQNPRHLVRRRGQEARLRCSPMKGHSHVYWYRQLPEEGLKFMVYLQKENIIDESGMPKERFSAEFPKEGPSILRIQQVVRGDSAAYFCASSVRVRDRDEQFFGPGTRLTVL.

The rearrangement links TRBV11-3 to TRBJ1-3; no clear D gene. The V end was cut by 4 bases, the J end by 1 base, with 17 bases between. From germline, CDR1 is SGHNT and CDR2 YENEEA. The CDR3 has 17 residues. The DNA of the CDR3 is TGTGCCAGCAGCTCACCCCATGGACGGCAATCTGGAAACACCATATATTTT. This translates into CASSSPHGRQSGNTIYF.

This clone was counted once. The gene calls are TRBV5-1 and TRBJ2-7; D is tentatively TRBD1 or TRBD2 (6 bases each). This CDR3 is 16 amino acids long. The germline V and J ends were trimmed by 4 bases and 4 bases, with 21 bases remaining between them. The germline CDR1 and CDR2 sequences are SGHRS and YFSETQ. CDR3 protein: CASSDPRGRFVYEQYF. The CDR3 region has the DNA TGCGCCAGCAGCGACCCTCGGGGGCGTTTTGTTTACGAGCAGTACTTC.

The chain joins TRBV7-9 to TRBJ2-2, with 8 bases that match TRBD2. Per the germline V gene, CDR1 is SEHNR and CDR2 is FQNEAQ (reference sequence). CDR3 size: 16 residues. V was clipped by 1 base and J by 5 bases; unmatched bases: 6. CDR3 protein: CASSLEAGGGTGELFF. Here the CDR3 DNA reads TGTGCCAGCAGCTTAGAGGCGGGAGGAGGTACCGGGGAGCTGTTTTTT.

V is TRBV3-1 (or the pseudogene TRBV3-2) and J is TRBJ2-5; 8 bases fit TRBD2. Germline values: CDR1 LGHDT, CDR2 YNNKEL (reference sequence). The CDR3 loop spans 14 amino acids. The junction had 5 bases not matched to a gene; V was cut back by 5 bases and J by 3 bases. Here the CDR3 reads CASSGRSGKETQYF. CDR3 nucleotides: TGTGCCAGCAGCGGCCGTAGCGGGAAAGAGACCCAGTACTTC.

The chain joins TRBV5-5 to TRBJ1-2; weak D call: TRBD1 (6 bases). Germline V CDR1 and CDR2: SGHKS, YYEKEE (reference sequence). This CDR3 comprises 14 residues. V shed 0 bases and J shed 8 bases, with 14 bases lying between them. The CDR3: CASSLDQGRGGYTF. Here the CDR3 DNA reads TGTGCCAGCAGCTTGGATCAGGGGAGGGGCGGCTACACCTTC. Full variable domain (remainder filled in from reference TRBV5-5 and TRBJ1-2): DAGVTQSPTHLIKTRGQQVTLRCSPISGHKSVSWYQQVLGQGPQFIFQYYEKEERGRGNFPDRFSARQFPNYSSELNVNALLLGDSALYLCASSLDQGRGGYTFGSGTRLTVV.

The gene calls are TRBV28 and TRBJ2-2; 8 nucleotides match TRBD2. This CDR3 spans 15 amino acids. Per the germline V gene, CDR1 is MDHEN and CDR2 is SYDVKM. V gave up 7 bases and J gave up 0 bases; unmatched junction bases: 4. The chain's CDR3 is CASTTSGPNTGELFF. The CDR3 coding sequence is TGTGCCAGCACCACTAGCGGCCCGAACACCGGGGAGCTGTTTTTT. Based on the CDR3 plus reference TRBV28 and TRBJ2-2, the full variable domain is DVKVTQSSRYLVKRTGEKVFLECVQDMDHENMFWYRQDPGLGLRLIYFSYDVKMKEKGDIPEGYSVSREKKERFSLILESASTNQTSMYLCASTTSGPNTGELFFGEGSRLTVL.

This chain connects TRBV5-1 to TRBJ1-1; D remains ambiguous. The CDR3 length is 13 residues. In germline, CDR1 is SGHRS, CDR2 YFSETQ. V gave up 0 bases and J gave up 7 bases, with 10 bases separating them. The CDR3 spells CASSLVGYDEAFF. CDR3 in DNA: TGCGCCAGCAGCTTGGTTGGTTACGATGAAGCTTTCTTT. Combining the CDR3 with reference TRBV5-1 and TRBJ1-1 gives the whole variable domain KAGVTQTPRYLIKTRGQQVTLSCSPISGHRSVSWYQQTPGQGLQFLFEYFSETQRNKGNFPGRFSGRQFSNSRSEMNVSTLELGDSALYLCASSLVGYDEAFFGQGTRLTVV.